This entry features one T cell receptor beta chain sequence. Study processing details: For nucleated cells, counts were estimated from reference gene primer amplification. Produced via immunoSEQ multiplex PCR; TCRdb's table is partial and in-frame only. The V and J calls and clone size were taken over from that table, and D and trimming were inferred from the DNA. The sample carries over 15,000 clones, roughly 82% recorded once. The entry originates in a study of blood T cell repertoires in COVID-19. For the study at large: The United States, Italy and Spain provided the acute and convalescent COVID-19 samples. From T cells, B-cell-depleted T cells, or PBMCs came the material, which was cDNA or gDNA.

The sequence came from a man at least 80 years old with active COVID-19. Specimen: peripheral blood.

CDR3 residues: CASSIGGARVGSQPQHF. In DNA form, the CDR3 reads TGTGCCAGTAGTATAGGTGGGGCGCGGGTCGGGAGTCAGCCCCAGCATTTT. The J gene is TRBJ1-5, the V gene TRBV19; TRBD1 is a possible D gene (5 bases). This CDR3 comprises 17 residues. The germline V and J ends were trimmed by 1 base and 6 bases, with 19 bases remaining between them. Germline V gene sequence: CDR1 LNHDA, CDR2 SQIVND (reference sequence).